This paragraph covers one T cell receptor (beta chain) sequence. The data belong to a study of blood T cell repertoires in COVID-19. Trimming took 5 bases from V and 2 from J, leaving 15 bases between them. Germline V lookup: CDR1 LNHNV, CDR2 YYDKDF (reference sequence). The CDR3 runs 15 residues. Clones were read by immunoSEQ multiplex PCR, and TCRdb kept only the in-frame ones, dropping some. In the table there are over 90,000 clones, approximately 86% of which are singletons. The receptor's source is a woman between 45 and 65 years old with COVID-19, enrolled during active disease. The chain uses TRBV15 and TRBJ1-2, with TRBD1 as a possible D gene (5 bases). Sequencing was performed on peripheral blood. The CDR3 bases are TGTGCCACCAGCCGGGCAGGGTCCTACAACTATGGCTACACCTTC. Its protein is CATSRAGSYNYGYTF.